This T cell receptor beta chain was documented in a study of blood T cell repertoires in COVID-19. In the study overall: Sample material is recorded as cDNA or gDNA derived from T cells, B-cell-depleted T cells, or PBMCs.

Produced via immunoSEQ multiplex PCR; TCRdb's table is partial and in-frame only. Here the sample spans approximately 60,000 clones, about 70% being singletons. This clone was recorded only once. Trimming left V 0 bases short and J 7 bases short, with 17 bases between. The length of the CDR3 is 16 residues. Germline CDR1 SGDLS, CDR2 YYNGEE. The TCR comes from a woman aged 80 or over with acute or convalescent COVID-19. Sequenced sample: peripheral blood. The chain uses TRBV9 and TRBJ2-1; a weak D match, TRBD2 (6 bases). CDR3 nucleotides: TGTGCCAGCAGCGTAGGAGGTAGCGGAGAAGTTAATGAGCAGTTCTTC. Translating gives CASSVGGSGEVNEQFF. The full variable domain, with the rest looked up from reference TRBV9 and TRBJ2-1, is DSGVTQTPKHLITATGQRVTLRCSPRSGDLSVYWYQQSLDQGLQFLIQYYNGEERAKGNILERFSAQQFPDLHSELNLSSLELGDSALYFCASSVGGSGEVNEQFFGPGTRLTVL.